This T cell receptor (beta chain) was recovered during a study of a mutant IDH1 vaccine in newly diagnosed glioma. Study in general: Investigators started vaccination 4-6 weeks after radiotherapy alone, or with temozolomide cycles. Mean patient age was about 40 years; 62.5% were male and around 38% female.

Germline V gene lookup returns CDR1 SGHRS and CDR2 YFSETQ. CDR3 length equals 13 residues. The germline V and J ends were trimmed by 0 bases and 10 bases, with 11 bases remaining between them. For this clone: Its antigen is unknown.

The time point here: week 11, during vaccination. Doses comprised 300 ug of mutant IDH1 20-mer peptide each, plus topical imiquimod. Whole-study findings and limits: Vaccine-induced immune responses occurred in 90% to 95% of patients.

The protocol was immunoSEQ multiplex PCR, while the TCRdb copy is restricted to in-frame clones and leaves out a portion. The sample has about 66,000 clones, about four fifths seen once; the top ten hold approximately 3.8%. Source: PBMCs, taken from a glioma patient whose treatment included an IDH1 peptide vaccine. This receptor was obtained from a man younger than 40 with glioma. The chain joins TRBV5-1 to TRBJ1-5, with unresolved D. CDR3: CASSLDGDTPQHF. DNA of the CDR3: TGCGCCAGCAGCTTGGACGGAGATACCCCCCAGCATTTT.